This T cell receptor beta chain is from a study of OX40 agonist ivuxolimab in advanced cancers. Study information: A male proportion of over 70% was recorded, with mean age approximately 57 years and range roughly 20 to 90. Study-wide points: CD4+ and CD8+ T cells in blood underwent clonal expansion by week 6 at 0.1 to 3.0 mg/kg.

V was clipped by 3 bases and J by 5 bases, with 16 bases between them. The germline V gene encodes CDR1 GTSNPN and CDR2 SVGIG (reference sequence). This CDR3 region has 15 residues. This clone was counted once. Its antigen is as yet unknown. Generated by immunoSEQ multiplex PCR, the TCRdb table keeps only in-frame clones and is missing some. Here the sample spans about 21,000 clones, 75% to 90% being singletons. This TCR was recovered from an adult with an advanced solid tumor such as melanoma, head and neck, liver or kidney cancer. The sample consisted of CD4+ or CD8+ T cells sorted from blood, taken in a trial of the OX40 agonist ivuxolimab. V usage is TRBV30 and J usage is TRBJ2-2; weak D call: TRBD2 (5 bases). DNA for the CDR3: TGTGCCTGGAGCTGGGGTAGCTCGGGGACCGGGGAGCTGTTTTTT. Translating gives CAWSWGSSGTGELFF.